This TCR beta chain was retrieved from a study of CD8 T cells in ankylosing spondylitis. The CDR3 totals 14 residues. Germline CDR1 and CDR2: DFQATT and SNEGSKA (reference sequence). Losses at the gene ends were 6 bases for V and 2 bases for J; bases not matched to a gene: 5. Study results and limitations: In peripheral blood, disease-linked CD8+ clones occurred at relatively low frequencies. Characteristic, it appeared, of ankylosing spondylitis blood was a TCR beta motif of eight highly homologous variants. Previously reported in reactive arthritis synovial fluid and blood were some of the motif variants.

This clonotype was picked up a small number of times. Its antigen is unidentified. In making TCR beta libraries, quantitative 5'-RACE with molecular barcodes was used. TCRdb processed the 5' RACE reads anew with MiXCR; each CDR3 protein has one entry. The sample lists 84,000 or so distinct CDR3 sequences; 25% to 35% were seen once. The clonotype comes from a male donor with ankylosing spondylitis or in good health (not recorded which). Sequencing used blood, either unsorted or a sorted T cell fraction (not recorded which). The rearrangement links TRBV20-1 to TRBJ2-7, with TRBD2 matching over 12 bases. The CDR3 DNA sequence: TGCAGTGCCCGCCCTAGCGGGAGGGCCTACGAGCAGTACTTC. Its translation: CSARPSGRAYEQYF.